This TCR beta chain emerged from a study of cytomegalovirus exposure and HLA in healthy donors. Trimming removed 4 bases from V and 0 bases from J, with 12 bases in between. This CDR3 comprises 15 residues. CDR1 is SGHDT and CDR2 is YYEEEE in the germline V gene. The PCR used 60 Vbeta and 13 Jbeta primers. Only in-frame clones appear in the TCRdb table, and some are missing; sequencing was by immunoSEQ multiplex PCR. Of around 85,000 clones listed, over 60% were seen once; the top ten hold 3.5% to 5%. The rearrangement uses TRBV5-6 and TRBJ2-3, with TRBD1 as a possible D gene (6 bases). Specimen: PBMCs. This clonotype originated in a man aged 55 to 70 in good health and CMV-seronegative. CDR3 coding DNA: TGTGCCAGCAGCCGGACAGCCGCTAGCACAGATACGCAGTATTTT. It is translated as CASSRTAASTDTQYF.